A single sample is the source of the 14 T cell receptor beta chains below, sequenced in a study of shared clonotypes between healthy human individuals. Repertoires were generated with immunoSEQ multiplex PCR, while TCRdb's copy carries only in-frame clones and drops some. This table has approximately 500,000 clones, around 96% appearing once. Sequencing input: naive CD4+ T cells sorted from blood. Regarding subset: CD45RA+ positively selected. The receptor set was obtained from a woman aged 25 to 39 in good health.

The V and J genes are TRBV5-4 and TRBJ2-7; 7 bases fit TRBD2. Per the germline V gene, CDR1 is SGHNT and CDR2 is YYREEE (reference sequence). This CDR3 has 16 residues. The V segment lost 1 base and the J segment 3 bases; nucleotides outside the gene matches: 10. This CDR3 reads CASSLFSGTHYYEQYF. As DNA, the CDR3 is TGTGCCAGCAGCTTGTTCAGCGGGACCCACTACTACGAGCAGTACTTC.

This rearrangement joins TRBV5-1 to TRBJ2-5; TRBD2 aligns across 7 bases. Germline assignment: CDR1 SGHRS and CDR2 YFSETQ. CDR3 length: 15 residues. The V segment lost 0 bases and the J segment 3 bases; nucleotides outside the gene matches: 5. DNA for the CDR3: TGCGCCAGCAGCTTGGGGGACTATGTTAAAGAGACCCAGTACTTC. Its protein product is CASSLGDYVKETQYF.

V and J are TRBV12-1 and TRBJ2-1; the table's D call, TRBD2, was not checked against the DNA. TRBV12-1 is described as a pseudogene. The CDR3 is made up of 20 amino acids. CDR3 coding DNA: TGTGCCAGCAGCTTTGGGGCTAGCGGGAGGACCCGTAAATCCTACAATGAGCAGTTCTTC. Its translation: CASSFGASGRTRKSYNEQFF.

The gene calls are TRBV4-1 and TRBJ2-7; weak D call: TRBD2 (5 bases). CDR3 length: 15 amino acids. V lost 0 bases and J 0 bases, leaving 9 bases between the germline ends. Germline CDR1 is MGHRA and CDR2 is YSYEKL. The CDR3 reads CASSQDPTSSYEQYF. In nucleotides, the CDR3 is TGCGCCAGCAGCCAAGATCCTACTAGCTCCTACGAGCAGTACTTC.

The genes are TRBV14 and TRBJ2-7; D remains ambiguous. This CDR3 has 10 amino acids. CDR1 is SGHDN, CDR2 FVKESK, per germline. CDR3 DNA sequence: TGTGAGTGGCAGGTATACGAGCAGTACTTC. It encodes CEWQVYEQYF.

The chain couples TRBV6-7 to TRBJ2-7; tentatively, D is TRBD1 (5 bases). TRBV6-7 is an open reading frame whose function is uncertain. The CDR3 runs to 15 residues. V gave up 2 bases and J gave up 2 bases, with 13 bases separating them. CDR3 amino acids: CASSYLTGRAYEQYF. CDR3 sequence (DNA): TGTGCCAGCAGTTACCTGACGGGCAGGGCCTACGAGCAGTACTTC.

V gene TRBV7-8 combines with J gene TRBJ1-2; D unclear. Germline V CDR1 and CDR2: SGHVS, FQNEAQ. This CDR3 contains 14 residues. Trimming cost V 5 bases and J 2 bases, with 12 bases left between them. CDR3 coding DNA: TGTGCCAGCAGCCCTGGAACCGCGAACTATGGCTACACCTTC. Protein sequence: CASSPGTANYGYTF.

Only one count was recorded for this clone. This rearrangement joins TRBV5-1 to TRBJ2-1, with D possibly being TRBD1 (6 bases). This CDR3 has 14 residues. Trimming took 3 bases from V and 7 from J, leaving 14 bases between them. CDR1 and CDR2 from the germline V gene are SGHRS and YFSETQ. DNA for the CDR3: TGCGCCAGCAGCTCGTTCCCAGGGGCAAATGAGCAGTTCTTC. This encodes CASSSFPGANEQFF. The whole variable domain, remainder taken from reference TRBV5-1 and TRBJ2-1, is KAGVTQTPRYLIKTRGQQVTLSCSPISGHRSVSWYQQTPGQGLQFLFEYFSETQRNKGNFPGRFSGRQFSNSRSEMNVSTLELGDSALYLCASSSFPGANEQFFGPGTRLTVL.

The CDR3 loop reads CASSLQFRGDTEAFF. CDR3 nucleotides: TGTGCCAGCAGTCTCCAGTTTAGAGGGGACACTGAAGCTTTCTTT. The J gene is TRBJ1-1, the V gene TRBV28; the D gene is possibly TRBD1 (5 bases). V was pared by 5 bases and J by 3 bases, with 16 bases between. The CDR3 sequence is 15 residues long. The germline CDR1 and CDR2 sequences are MDHEN and SYDVKM.

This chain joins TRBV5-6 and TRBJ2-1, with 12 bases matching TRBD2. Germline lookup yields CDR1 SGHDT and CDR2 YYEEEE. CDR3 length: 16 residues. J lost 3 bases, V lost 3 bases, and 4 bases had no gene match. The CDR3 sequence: CASSSTGLAGYNEQFF. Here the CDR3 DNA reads TGTGCCAGCAGCTCGACGGGACTAGCGGGCTACAATGAGCAGTTCTTC.

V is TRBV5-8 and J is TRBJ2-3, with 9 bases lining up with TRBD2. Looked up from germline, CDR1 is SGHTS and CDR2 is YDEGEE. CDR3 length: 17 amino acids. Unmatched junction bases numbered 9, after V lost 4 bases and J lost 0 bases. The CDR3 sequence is CASSGSWLAGSTDTQYF. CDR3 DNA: TGTGCCAGCAGCGGATCCTGGCTAGCGGGAAGCACAGATACGCAGTATTTT.

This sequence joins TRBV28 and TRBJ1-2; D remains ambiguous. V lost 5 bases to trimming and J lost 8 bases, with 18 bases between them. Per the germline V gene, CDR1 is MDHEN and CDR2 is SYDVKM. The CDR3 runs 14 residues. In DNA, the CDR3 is TGTGCCAGCAGTCGCACCTCCATGGGTCGGGGCTACACCTTC. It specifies CASSRTSMGRGYTF.

This CDR3 reads CASGTDTWGTEAFF. The CDR3 bases are TGCGCCAGCGGGACGGACACCTGGGGCACTGAAGCTTTCTTT. This chain uses TRBV5-1 with TRBJ1-1; weak D call: TRBD1 (5 bases). The CDR3 contains 14 residues. V was cut by 7 bases and J by 4 bases, with 17 bases left in between. Germline V gene sequence: CDR1 SGHRS, CDR2 YFSETQ.

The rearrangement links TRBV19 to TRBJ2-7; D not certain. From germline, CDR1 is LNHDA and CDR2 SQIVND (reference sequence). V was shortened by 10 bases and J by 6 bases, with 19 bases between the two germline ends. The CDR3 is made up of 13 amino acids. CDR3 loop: CATADARGPEQYF. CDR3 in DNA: TGTGCCACCGCGGACGCCAGAGGCCCCGAGCAGTACTTC.